This TCR beta chain was found in a study of cytomegalovirus exposure and HLA in healthy donors. Study overall: Earlier results showed 117 million unique TCR beta sequences derived from 150 million to 200 million T cells.

The V gene's germline CDR1 is SGHAT and CDR2 FQDESV (reference sequence). The V segment lost 1 base and the J segment 7 bases; nucleotides outside the gene matches: 11. The CDR3 is made up of 19 amino acids. Worth noting for this clone: Its target is unknown.

Overall study results and limits: A list of more than 150 TCR beta chains associated with cytomegalovirus was given. No immune exposure information besides CMV serostatus was available. According to a later analysis, most TCR beta chains associated with CMV appeared HLA-restricted.

PCR involved 60 Vbeta and 13 Jbeta primers. TCRdb's copy holds only in-frame clones and misses some; the assay was immunoSEQ multiplex PCR. The sample yields under 200,000 clones, around 80% seen once. Sequenced sample: PBMCs. This clonotype was obtained from a middle-aged man in good health and CMV-seropositive. V usage is TRBV11-1 and J usage is TRBJ2-1, with 15 positions matching TRBD2. The CDR3 nucleotides read TGTGCCAGCAGCTTAGAGGAGGAGGGACTAGCGGGAGGAGGGAATGAGCAGTTCTTC. Amino acid sequence: CASSLEEEGLAGGGNEQFF.